These T cell receptor beta chains were read from a single sample in a study of vaccination and CD4 T cells after COVID-19. These receptors are not linked to any known antigen. A single record per CDR3 protein comes from TCRdb applying MiXCR to the PCR reads. The sample holds about 18,000 distinct CDR3 sequences, roughly 52% seen once. The specimen was CD4+ T cells from blood, cultured in vitro. These receptors all stem from a human donor who had recovered from COVID-19. CDR3s include the opening cysteine and the closing phenylalanine or tryptophan. The D gene is left open where the match is weak. The listing skips clone size in some rows; elsewhere it reads once, few, many or a size class.

d_call	v_call	j_call	clone_size	cdr3_nt	cdr3_aa
.	TRBV7-9	TRBJ1-3	.	TGTGCCAGCAGCTTAGGTCCAAGAGGCCCCTCTGGAAACACCATATATTTT	CASSLGPRGPSGNTIYF
.	TRBV5-1	TRBJ1-1	.	TGCGCCAGCTCCCCTAGGGGGGGGAGGACTGAAGCTTTCTTT	CASSPRGGRTEAFF
.	TRBV12-3/TRBV12-4	TRBJ2-7	.	TGTGCCAGCAGAGCAAGCAGGGAAGGGTTAGGAGAGCAGTACTTC	CASRASREGLGEQYF
.	TRBV4-2	TRBJ2-2	.	TGTGCCAGCAGACCAAGAGGTGACGAGAACAGGGAGCTGTTTTTT	CASRPRGDENRELFF
.	TRBV7-3	TRBJ1-2	.	TGTGCCAGCAGCTCCCAGGCTGGTGGCTACACCTTC	CASSSQAGGYTF
.	TRBV14	TRBJ1-1	.	TGTGCCAGCAGGTACAGGGAGTCTGAAGCTTTCTTT	CASRYRESEAFF
.	TRBV12-3/TRBV12-4	TRBJ1-5	.	TGTGCCAGCAGTTCGAGCGATCAGCCCCAGCATTTT	CASSSSDQPQHF
.	TRBV7-8	TRBJ1-5	few	TGTGCCAGCAGCCCTCGGCAGATTTATAGCAATCAGCCCCAGCATTTT	CASSPRQIYSNQPQHF
TRBD2	TRBV20-1	TRBJ2-7	few	TGCAGTGCTAAAATGACTAGCGGGACCTCCGAGCAGTACTTC	CSAKMTSGTSEQYF
.	TRBV2	TRBJ1-1	.	TGTGCCAGCAGTCGGGACGGGACTGAAGCTTTCTTT	CASSRDGTEAFF
TRBD1	TRBV27	TRBJ1-2	.	TGTGCCAGCAGTTCCCGGGACAGGAAAGTAAATGGCTACACCTTC	CASSSRDRKVNGYTF
TRBD1	TRBV7-8	TRBJ1-5	.	TGTGCCAGCAGCTCAGGGACAGGCAATCAGCCCCAGCATTTT	CASSSGTGNQPQHF
.	TRBV27	TRBJ2-2	.	TGTGCCAGCAGTTTAAGGGCAGGGGCCACCGGGGAGCTGTTTTTT	CASSLRAGATGELFF
.	TRBV12-3/TRBV12-4	TRBJ1-1	.	TGTGCCAGCAGGTCGGGTGCGGGGTGGAGGACTGAAGCTTTCTTT	CASRSGAGWRTEAFF
TRBD1	TRBV6-4	TRBJ1-2	.	TGTGCCACCCTGACAGGGGGCGTAGAAGGCTACACCTTC	CATLTGGVEGYTF
TRBD1	TRBV6-1	TRBJ1-1	.	TGTGCCAGCAGCAGGGGACAGGGGGCGAACACTGAAGCTTTCTTT	CASSRGQGANTEAFF
.	TRBV21-1	TRBJ1-2	.	TGTGCCAGCAGCAGGGACACCCCGGCTAACTATGGCTACACCTTC	CASSRDTPANYGYTF
.	TRBV6-2/TRBV6-3	TRBJ1-1	.	TGTGCCAGCAATGGGGACCGGAACACTGAAGCTTTCTTT	CASNGDRNTEAFF
.	TRBV7-9	TRBJ1-2	.	TGTGCCAGCAGCAGGCTGGACGGCTCGTATGGCTACACCTTC	CASSRLDGSYGYTF
.	TRBV19	TRBJ1-3	once	TGTGCCAGTAGTTCGCAGACCGGCACCATCTCTGGAAACACCATATATTTT	CASSSQTGTISGNTIYF
TRBD1	TRBV20-1	TRBJ1-6	few	TGCAGTGCTAGAGATCTTGGACAGGTCCCATCACCCCTCCACTTT	CSARDLGQVPSPLHF
TRBD2	TRBV10-1	TRBJ2-5	few	TGCGCCATCACGACTAGCGGGGGGGTAAAAGAGACCCAGTACTTC	CAITTSGGVKETQYF
.	TRBV12-3/TRBV12-4	TRBJ2-2	.	TGTGCCAGCACAAGCTCGAACACCGGGGAGCTGTTTTTT	CASTSSNTGELFF
.	TRBV28	TRBJ1-6	.	TGTGCCAGCACCCCCGAGCCCAAGGCAGCCCTTTTCCCCCTCCACTTT	CASTPEPKAALFPLHF
TRBD1	TRBV7-9	TRBJ1-2	.	TGTGCCGGGGGGGACAGGGATGCTAATGTCTACACCTTC	CAGGDRDANVYTF
.	TRBV2	TRBJ2-7	few	TGTGCCAGCGGAAGAACGGGATACGAGCAGTACTTC	CASGRTGYEQYF
.	TRBV11-3	TRBJ1-1	.	TGTGCCAGCAGCTTAGATAGAAGGGTTGAAGCTTTCTTT	CASSLDRRVEAFF
.	TRBV28	TRBJ1-3	.	TGTGCCAGCAGTTTAGACCCTTCCTCGGTGGGGAGAAACACCATATATTTT	CASSLDPSSVGRNTIYF
.	TRBV11-2	TRBJ1-1	.	TGTGCCAGCAGCTTAATAGGCAGGACCGACACTGAAGCTTTCTTT	CASSLIGRTDTEAFF
TRBD2	TRBV29-1	TRBJ2-2	.	TGCAGCGTCACCGGATGGGCGGGAGGGCCAACCGGGGAGCTGTTTTTT	CSVTGWAGGPTGELFF
.	TRBV20-1	TRBJ1-5	.	TGCAGTGCTCTCCGGGACACCGGCGATATTGGCAATCAGCCCCAGCATTTT	CSALRDTGDIGNQPQHF
.	TRBV4-3	TRBJ1-5	.	TGCGCCAGCAGCCAAGATGAGCAGGGAGATCAGCCCCAGCATTTT	CASSQDEQGDQPQHF
.	TRBV7-9	TRBJ2-5	.	TGTGCCAGCACTGACACTAGGGGATCCCAAGAGACCCAGTACTTC	CASTDTRGSQETQYF
.	TRBV7-2	TRBJ1-1	few	TGTGCCAGCAGCTTACAGACGAACACTGAAGCTTTCTTT	CASSLQTNTEAFF
.	TRBV5-1	TRBJ1-1	.	TGCGCCAGCAGCCGAGCGGAGACTCTGAACACTGAAGCTTTCTTT	CASSRAETLNTEAFF
.	TRBV20-1	TRBJ2-7	.	TGCAGTGCTAGAGATCCGGCTAGCAATCCCTACGAGCAGTACTTC	CSARDPASNPYEQYF
TRBD1	TRBV5-5	TRBJ1-2	.	TGTGCCAGCAGTGCCGGGACAGGGACCTGGGAGGGCTACACCTTC	CASSAGTGTWEGYTF
.	TRBV11-3	TRBJ2-7	.	TGTGCCAGCAGCTTAGAGATCTCTAGCTCCTACGAGCAGTACTTC	CASSLEISSSYEQYF
TRBD1	TRBV6-2/TRBV6-3	TRBJ2-3	.	TGTGCCAGCAGTGACCGGGACAGGGCCACAGATACGCAGTATTTT	CASSDRDRATDTQYF
TRBD1	TRBV4-2	TRBJ1-5	.	TGTGCCAGCAGTCGGACAGGACGCCGGCAGCCCCAGCATTTT	CASSRTGRRQPQHF
.	TRBV5-4	TRBJ2-1	.	TGTGCCAGCAGTTGGTACCTGGGAAGCTCCTACAATGAGCAGTTCTTC	CASSWYLGSSYNEQFF
TRBD1	TRBV6-1	TRBJ1-1	.	TGTGCCAGCAGGCGGGACAGGGAGACGGACACTGAAGCTTTCTTT	CASRRDRETDTEAFF
.	TRBV6-5	TRBJ1-2	.	TGTGCCAGCAGGTACCGGGACTATGGCTACACCTTC	CASRYRDYGYTF
TRBD2	TRBV20-1	TRBJ2-5	.	TGCAGTGCTACCCAGAGCGGGAGGCAAGAGACCCAGTACTTC	CSATQSGRQETQYF
.	TRBV10-1	TRBJ1-4	.	TGCGCCACCAGCGACAGAGTAGGTGAAAAACTGTTTTTT	CATSDRVGEKLFF
.	TRBV7-3	TRBJ2-3	.	TGTGCCAGCAGCTCCGGGACGACGGATACGCAGTATTTT	CASSSGTTDTQYF
.	TRBV19	TRBJ2-7	.	TGTGCCAGTAGTATAGGGGGCGGGGAAAGCGCCTACGAGCAGTACTTC	CASSIGGGESAYEQYF
.	TRBV20-1	TRBJ1-5	.	TGCAGTGTTCCGATAAATCAGCCCCAGCATTTT	CSVPINQPQHF
TRBD1	TRBV5-8	TRBJ1-1	few	TGTGCCAGCAGCCCCGGGACAGGGGGCGCGAAGGCTTTCTTT	CASSPGTGGAKAFF
TRBD1	TRBV18	TRBJ2-1	.	TGTGCCAGCTCACCCAGTGCGTGGACAGGCGGTGGTAATGAGCAGTTCTTC	CASSPSAWTGGGNEQFF
TRBD2	TRBV5-1	TRBJ2-1	.	TGCGCCAGCAGCTTGGCCACTAGCGGCAACTACAATGAGCAGTTCTTC	CASSLATSGNYNEQFF
.	TRBV29-1	TRBJ2-7	.	TGCAGCGTTGATTCGGGTGTAGGCTACGAGCAGTACTTC	CSVDSGVGYEQYF
TRBD1	TRBV19	TRBJ2-1	once	TGTGCCAGTAGTATCGGGGACAGGGCCTACAATGAGCAGTTCTTC	CASSIGDRAYNEQFF
.	TRBV10-3	TRBJ1-2	.	TGTGCCATCACTTCTATCGGCTATGGCTACACCTTC	CAITSIGYGYTF
TRBD1	TRBV10-3	TRBJ1-1	.	TGTGCCATCAGTGCGGACCCCGGGACAGTCATGAACACTGAAGCTTTCTTT	CAISADPGTVMNTEAFF